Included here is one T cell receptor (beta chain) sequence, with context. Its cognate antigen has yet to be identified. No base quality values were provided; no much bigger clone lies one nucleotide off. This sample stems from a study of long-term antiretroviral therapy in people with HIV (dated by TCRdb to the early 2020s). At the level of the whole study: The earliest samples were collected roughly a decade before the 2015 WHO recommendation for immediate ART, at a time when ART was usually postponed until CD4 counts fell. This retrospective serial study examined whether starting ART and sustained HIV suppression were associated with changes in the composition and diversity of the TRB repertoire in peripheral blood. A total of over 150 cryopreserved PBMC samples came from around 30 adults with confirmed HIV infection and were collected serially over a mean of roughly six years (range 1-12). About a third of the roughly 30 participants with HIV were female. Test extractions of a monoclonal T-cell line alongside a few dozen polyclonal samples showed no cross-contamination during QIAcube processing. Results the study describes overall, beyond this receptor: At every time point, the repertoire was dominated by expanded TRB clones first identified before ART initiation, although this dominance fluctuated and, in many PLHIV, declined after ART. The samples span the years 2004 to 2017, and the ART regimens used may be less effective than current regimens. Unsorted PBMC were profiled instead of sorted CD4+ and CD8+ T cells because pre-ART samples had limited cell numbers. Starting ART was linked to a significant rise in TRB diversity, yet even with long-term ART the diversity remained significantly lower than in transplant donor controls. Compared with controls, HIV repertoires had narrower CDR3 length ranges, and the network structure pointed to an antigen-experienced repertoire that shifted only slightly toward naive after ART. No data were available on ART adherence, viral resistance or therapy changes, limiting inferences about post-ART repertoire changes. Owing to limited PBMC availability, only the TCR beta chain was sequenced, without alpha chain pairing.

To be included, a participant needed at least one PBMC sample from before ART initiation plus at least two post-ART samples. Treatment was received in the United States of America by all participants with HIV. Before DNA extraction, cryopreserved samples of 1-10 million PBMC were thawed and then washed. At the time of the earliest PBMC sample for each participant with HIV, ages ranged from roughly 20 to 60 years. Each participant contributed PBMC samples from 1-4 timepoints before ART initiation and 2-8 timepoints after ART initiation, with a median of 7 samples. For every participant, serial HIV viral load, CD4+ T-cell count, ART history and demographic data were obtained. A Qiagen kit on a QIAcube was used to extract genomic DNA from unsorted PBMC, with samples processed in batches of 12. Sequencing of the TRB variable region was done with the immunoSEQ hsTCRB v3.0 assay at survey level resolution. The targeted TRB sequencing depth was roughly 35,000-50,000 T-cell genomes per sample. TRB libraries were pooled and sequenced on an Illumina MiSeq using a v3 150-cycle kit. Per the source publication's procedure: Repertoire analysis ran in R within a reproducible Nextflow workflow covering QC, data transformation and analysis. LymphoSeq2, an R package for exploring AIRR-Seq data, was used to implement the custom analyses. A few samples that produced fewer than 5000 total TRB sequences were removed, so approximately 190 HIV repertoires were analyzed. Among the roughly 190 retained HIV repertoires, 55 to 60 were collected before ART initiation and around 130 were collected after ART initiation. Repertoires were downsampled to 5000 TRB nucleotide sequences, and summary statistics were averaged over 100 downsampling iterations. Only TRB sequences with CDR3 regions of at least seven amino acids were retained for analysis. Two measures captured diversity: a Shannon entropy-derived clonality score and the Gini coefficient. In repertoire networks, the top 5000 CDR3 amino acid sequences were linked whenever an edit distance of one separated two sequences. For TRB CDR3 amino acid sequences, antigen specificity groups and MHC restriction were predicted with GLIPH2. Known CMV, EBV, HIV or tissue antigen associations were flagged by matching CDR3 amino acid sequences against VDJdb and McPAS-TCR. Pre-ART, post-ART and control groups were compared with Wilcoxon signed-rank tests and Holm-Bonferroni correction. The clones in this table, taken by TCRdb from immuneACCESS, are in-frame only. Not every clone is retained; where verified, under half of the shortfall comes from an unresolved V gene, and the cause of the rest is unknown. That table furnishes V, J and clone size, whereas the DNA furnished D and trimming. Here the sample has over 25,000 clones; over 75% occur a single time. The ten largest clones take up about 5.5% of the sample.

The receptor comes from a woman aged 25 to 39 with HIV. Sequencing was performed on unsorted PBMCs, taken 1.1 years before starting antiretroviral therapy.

The bases are TGTGCCAGCAGCGTAACAGGGTCAAGGGGTGGCACTGAAGCTTTCTTT. It specifies CASSVTGSRGGTEAFF. The rearrangement joined TRBV9 to TRBJ1-1; 6 matching bases give a weak D call of TRBD1. The CDR3 runs 16 residues from the cysteine to the phenylalanine. Only the CDR3 DNA is retained, 48 bases long and in frame from the first base. CDR1 and CDR2 (SGDLS, YYNGEE) derive from the germline V gene. The trim is 1 base for V and 4 bases for J, with a gap of 17 bases between the germline ends.